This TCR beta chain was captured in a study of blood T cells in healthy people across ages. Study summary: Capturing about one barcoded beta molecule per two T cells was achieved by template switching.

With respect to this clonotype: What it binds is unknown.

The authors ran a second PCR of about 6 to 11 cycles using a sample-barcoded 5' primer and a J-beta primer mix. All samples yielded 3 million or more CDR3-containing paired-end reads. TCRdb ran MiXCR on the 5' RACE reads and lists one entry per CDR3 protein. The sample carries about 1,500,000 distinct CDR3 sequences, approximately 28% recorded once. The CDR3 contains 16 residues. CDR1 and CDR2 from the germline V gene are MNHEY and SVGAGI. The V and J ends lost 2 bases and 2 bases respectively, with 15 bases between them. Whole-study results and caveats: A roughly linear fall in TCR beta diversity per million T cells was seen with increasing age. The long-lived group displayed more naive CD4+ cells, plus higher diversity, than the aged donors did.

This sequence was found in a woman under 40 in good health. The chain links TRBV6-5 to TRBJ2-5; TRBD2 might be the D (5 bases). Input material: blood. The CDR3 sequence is CASSYDGIKSQETQYF. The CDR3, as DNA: TGTGCCAGCAGTTACGACGGGATTAAATCTCAAGAGACCCAGTACTTC.